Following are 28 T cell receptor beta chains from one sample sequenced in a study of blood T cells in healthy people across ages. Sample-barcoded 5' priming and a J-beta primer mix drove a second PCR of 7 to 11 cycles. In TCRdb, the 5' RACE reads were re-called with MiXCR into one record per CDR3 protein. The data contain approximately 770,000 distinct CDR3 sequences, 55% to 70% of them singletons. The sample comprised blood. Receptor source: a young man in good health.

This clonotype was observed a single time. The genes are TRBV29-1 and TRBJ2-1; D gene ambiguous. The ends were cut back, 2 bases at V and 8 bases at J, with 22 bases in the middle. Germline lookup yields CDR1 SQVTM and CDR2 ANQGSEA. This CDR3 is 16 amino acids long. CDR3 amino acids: CSVEPPEDTRWDEQFF. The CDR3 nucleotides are TGCAGCGTTGAACCCCCCGAAGACACCCGTTGGGATGAGCAGTTCTTC.

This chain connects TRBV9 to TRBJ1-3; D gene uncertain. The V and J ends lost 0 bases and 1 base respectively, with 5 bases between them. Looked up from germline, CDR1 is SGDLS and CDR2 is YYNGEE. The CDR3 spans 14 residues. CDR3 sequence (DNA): TGTGCCAGCAGCGTAGTGGGGTCTGGAAACACCATATATTTT. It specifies CASSVVGSGNTIYF.

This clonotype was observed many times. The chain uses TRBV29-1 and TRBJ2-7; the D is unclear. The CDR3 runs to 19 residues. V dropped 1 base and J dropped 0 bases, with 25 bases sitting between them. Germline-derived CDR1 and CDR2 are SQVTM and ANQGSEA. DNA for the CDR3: TGCAGCGTTGAAGTCGTCGCACTCATAAGGGCCCCTAGCTCCTACGAGCAGTACTTC. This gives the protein CSVEVVALIRAPSSYEQYF.

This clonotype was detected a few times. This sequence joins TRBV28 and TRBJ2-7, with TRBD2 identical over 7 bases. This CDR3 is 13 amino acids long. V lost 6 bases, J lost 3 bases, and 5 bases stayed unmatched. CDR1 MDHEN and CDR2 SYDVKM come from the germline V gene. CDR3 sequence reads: CASRRDYFYEQYF. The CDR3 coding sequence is TGTGCCAGCAGACGGGACTACTTCTACGAGCAGTACTTC.

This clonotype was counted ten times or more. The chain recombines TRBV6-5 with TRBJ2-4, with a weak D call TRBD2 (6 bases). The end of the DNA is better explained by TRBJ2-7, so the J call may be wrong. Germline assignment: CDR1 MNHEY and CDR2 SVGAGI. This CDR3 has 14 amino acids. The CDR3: CASKFGTSTYEQYF. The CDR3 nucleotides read TGTGCCAGCAAGTTCGGGACTTCTACGTACGAGCAGTACTTC.

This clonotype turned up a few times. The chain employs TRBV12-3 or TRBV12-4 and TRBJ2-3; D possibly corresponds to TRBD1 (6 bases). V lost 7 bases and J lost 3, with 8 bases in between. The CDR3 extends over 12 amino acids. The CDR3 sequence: CASNRETDTQYF. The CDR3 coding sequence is TGTGCCAGCAACAGGGAGACAGATACGCAGTATTTT.

CDR3 bases: TGTGCCACCAGCAGGCCCAATGGCATGAGGGAGACCCAGTACTTC. Protein sequence: CATSRPNGMRETQYF. The rearrangement uses TRBV15 and TRBJ2-5; no firm D call. The germline V gene has CDR1 LNHNV and CDR2 YYDKDF (reference sequence). Trimming removed 3 bases from V and 5 bases from J, with 16 bases in between. This CDR3 has 15 residues.

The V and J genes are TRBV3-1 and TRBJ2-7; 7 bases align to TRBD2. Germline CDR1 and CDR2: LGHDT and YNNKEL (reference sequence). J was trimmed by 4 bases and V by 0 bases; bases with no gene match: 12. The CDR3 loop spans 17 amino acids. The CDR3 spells CASSQEGGRTGLYEQYF. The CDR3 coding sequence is TGTGCCAGCAGCCAAGAGGGGGGGAGAACAGGACTTTACGAGCAGTACTTC.

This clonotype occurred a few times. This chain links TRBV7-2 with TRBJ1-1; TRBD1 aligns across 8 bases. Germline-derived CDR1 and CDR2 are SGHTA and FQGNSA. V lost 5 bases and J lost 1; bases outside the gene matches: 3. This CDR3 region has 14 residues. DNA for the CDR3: TGTGCCAGCAGCCGGGACAGGACGAACACTGAAGCTTTCTTT. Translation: CASSRDRTNTEAFF.

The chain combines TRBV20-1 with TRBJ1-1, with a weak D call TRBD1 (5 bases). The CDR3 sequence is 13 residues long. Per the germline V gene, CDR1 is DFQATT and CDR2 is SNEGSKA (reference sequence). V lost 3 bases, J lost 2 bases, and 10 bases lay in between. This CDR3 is CSARGDQNTEAFF. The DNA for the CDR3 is TGCAGTGCTAGGGGGGACCAAAACACTGAAGCTTTCTTT.

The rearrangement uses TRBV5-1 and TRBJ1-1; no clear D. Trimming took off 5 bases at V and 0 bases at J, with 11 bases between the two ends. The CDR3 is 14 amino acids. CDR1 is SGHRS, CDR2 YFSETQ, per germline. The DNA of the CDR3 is TGCGCCAGCAGGCGTGCGACATTGAACACTGAAGCTTTCTTT. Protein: CASRRATLNTEAFF.

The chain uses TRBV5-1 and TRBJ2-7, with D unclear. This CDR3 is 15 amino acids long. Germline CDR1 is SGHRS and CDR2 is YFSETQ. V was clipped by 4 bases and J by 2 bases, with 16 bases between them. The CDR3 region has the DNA TGCGCCAGCAGCCGCCGACGAGAACATACCTACGAGCAGTACTTC. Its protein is CASSRRREHTYEQYF.

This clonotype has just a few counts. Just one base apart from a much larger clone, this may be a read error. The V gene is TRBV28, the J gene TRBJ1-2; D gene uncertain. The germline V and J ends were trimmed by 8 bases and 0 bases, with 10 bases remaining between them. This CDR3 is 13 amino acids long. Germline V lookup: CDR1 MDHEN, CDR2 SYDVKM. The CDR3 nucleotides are TGTGCCAGCGTCGACCAGACTAACTATGGCTACACCTTC. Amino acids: CASVDQTNYGYTF.

CDR3 nucleotides: TGTGCCAGCTCACCCTCCGTGACAGAATCGGGCTACACCTTC. Its translation: CASSPSVTESGYTF. The V call is TRBV18, the J call TRBJ1-2, with D tentatively TRBD1 (5 bases). Trimming took 3 bases from V and 8 from J, leaving 16 bases between them. The germline V gene has CDR1 KGHSH and CDR2 LQKENI. CDR3 length: 14 residues.

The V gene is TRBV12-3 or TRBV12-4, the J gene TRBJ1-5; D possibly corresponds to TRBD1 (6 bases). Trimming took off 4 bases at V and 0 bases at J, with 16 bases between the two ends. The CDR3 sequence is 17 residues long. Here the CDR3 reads CASSSRDTLYSNQPQHF. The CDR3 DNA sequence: TGTGCCAGCAGTTCCCGGGACACCCTTTATAGCAATCAGCCCCAGCATTTT.

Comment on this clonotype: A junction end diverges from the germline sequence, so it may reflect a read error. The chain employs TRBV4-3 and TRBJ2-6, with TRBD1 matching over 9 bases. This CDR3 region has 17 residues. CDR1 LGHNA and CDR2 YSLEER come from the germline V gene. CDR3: CASSWDRVNPGANALTF. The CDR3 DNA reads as TGCGCCAGCAGCTGGGACAGGGTTAACCCTGGGGCCAACGCCCTGACTTTC.

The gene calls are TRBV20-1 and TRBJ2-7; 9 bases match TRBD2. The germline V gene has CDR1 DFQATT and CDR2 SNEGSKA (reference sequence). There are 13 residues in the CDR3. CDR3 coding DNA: TGCAGCCTCTTAGCGGGAGATTCCTACGAGCAGTACTTC. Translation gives CSLLAGDSYEQYF.

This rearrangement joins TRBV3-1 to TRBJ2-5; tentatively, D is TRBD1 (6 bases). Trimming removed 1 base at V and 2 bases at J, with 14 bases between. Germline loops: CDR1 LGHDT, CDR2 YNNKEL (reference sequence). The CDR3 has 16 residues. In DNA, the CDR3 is TGTGCCAGCAGCCAAGGCGTGGGGGCTTTACAAGAGACCCAGTACTTC. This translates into CASSQGVGALQETQYF.

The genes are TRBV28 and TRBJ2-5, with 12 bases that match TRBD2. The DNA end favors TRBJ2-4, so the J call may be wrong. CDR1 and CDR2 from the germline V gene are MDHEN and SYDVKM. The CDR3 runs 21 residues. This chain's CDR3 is CASSLGVASGRAAIIKNIQYF. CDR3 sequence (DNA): TGTGCCAGCAGTTTAGGCGTTGCTAGCGGGAGGGCCGCTATCATTAAAAACATTCAGTACTTC.

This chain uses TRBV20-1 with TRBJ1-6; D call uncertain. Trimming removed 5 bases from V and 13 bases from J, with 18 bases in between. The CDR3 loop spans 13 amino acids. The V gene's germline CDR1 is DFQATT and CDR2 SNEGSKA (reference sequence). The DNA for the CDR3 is TGCAGTGCTGTGATGCGGGCTTCTTCGCCCCTCCACTTT. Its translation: CSAVMRASSPLHF.

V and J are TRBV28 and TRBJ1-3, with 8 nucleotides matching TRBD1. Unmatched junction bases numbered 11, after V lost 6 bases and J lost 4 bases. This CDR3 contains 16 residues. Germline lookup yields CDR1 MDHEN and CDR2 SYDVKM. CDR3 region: CASRGQGVSDGNTIYF. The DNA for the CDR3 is TGTGCCAGCAGAGGACAGGGAGTTTCAGACGGAAACACCATATATTTT.

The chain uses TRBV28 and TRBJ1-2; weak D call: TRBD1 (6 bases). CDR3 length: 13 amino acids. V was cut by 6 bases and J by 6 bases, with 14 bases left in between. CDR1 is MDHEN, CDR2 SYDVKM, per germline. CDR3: CASSVGGQDGYTF. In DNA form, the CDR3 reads TGTGCCAGCAGCGTGGGGGGGCAGGATGGCTACACCTTC.

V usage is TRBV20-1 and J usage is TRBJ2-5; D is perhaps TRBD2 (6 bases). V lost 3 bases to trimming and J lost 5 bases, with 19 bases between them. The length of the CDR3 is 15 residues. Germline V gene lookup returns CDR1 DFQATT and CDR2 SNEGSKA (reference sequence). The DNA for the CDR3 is TGCAGTGCTAGCCCTCGGGACTTTTGGTCCGAGACCCAGTACTTC. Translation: CSASPRDFWSETQYF.

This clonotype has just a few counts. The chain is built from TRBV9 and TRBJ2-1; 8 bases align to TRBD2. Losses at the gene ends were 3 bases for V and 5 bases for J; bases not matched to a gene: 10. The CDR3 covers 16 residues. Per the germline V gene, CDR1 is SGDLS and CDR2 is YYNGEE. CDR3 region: CASSARGSGAHNEQFF. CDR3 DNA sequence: TGTGCCAGCAGCGCTCGAGGTAGCGGGGCCCACAATGAGCAGTTCTTC.

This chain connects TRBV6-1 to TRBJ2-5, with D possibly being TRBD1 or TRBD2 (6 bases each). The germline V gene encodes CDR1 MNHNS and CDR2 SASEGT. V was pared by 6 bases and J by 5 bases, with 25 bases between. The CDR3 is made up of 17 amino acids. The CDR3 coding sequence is TGTGCCAGCAGCGACCTCACTTGGGGGGCTGGGGGGGAGACCCAGTACTTC. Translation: CASSDLTWGAGGETQYF.

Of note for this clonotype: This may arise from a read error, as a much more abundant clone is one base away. The CDR3 sequence is CSVDRDGIDEQYF. The CDR3 bases are TGCAGCGTTGACAGGGATGGGATCGATGAGCAGTACTTC. The V call is TRBV29-1, the J call TRBJ2-7, with D tentatively TRBD1 (5 bases). Germline CDR1 SQVTM, CDR2 ANQGSEA. Trimming removed 3 bases at V and 7 bases at J, with 16 bases between. CDR3 length: 13 amino acids.

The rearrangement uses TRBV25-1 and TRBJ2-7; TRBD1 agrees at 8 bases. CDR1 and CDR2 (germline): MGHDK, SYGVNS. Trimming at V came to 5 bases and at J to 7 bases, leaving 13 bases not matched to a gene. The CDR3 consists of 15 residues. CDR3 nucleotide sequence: TGTGCCAGCAGTCCCGACAGGGGACGGTACAATGAGCAGTACTTC. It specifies CASSPDRGRYNEQYF.

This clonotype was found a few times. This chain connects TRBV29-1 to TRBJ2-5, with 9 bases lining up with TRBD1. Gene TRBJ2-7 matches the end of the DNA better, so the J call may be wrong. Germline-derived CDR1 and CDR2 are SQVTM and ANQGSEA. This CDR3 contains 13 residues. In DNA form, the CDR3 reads TGCAGCGTTGATGGGGACAGGGTACACGAGCAGTACTTC. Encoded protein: CSVDGDRVHEQYF.